What follows are 25 T cell receptor beta chains derived from one specimen sequenced in a study of Ad26.COV2.S vaccination and SARS-CoV-2 variants. The treatment was: around 19 received Ad26.COV2.S at low or high dose, single or two shots; roughly 5 received placebo; per-sample allocation not given. Day 63 after the first injection of vaccine or placebo was the sampling time. The method was immunoSEQ multiplex PCR; TCRdb's version includes in-frame clones alone and lacks a portion of them. The table shows about 460,000 clones, with about 89% occurring only once. Sequenced here: peripheral blood, sampled in a trial of Ad26.COV2.S vaccine versus placebo. The source is a person between 18 and 65 years old who received the Ad26.COV2.S COVID-19 vaccine or a placebo.

The J gene is TRBJ2-7, the V gene TRBV14, with D possibly being TRBD2 (6 bases). Between the trimmed V and J ends, which lost 4 bases and 1 base, there was a span of 14 bases. The CDR3 sequence is 15 residues long. Germline V gene sequence: CDR1 SGHDN, CDR2 FVKESK. The CDR3 loop reads CASSPWRARSYEQYF. The CDR3 DNA follows: TGTGCCAGCAGCCCCTGGAGGGCCCGATCCTACGAGCAGTACTTC.

The chain recombines TRBV25-1 with TRBJ1-2; D is unclear. The CDR3 runs 14 residues. Trimming took 4 bases from V and 5 from J, leaving 14 bases between them. Germline assignment: CDR1 MGHDK and CDR2 SYGVNS. CDR3 DNA sequence: TGTGCCAGCAGTGGACCCGCGGGGATTTATGGCTACACCTTC. Amino acid sequence: CASSGPAGIYGYTF.

V usage is TRBV6-5 and J usage is TRBJ2-5, with a weak D call TRBD1 (6 bases). Trimming shortened V by 3 bases and J by 8 bases, and 16 bases separated the two germline ends. Looked up from germline, CDR1 is MNHEY and CDR2 is SVGAGI. This CDR3 spans 14 amino acids. The CDR3 region has the DNA TGTGCCAGCAGTTATGGGGGCCGCACAGGAACCCAGTACTTC. Translated, it gives CASSYGGRTGTQYF.

The J gene is TRBJ1-2, the V gene TRBV27; perhaps TRBD1 as D (5 bases). The CDR3 sequence is 16 residues long. V gave up 5 bases and J gave up 1 base, with 17 bases separating them. The V gene's germline CDR1 is MNHEY and CDR2 SMNVEV (reference sequence). CDR3 region: CASSPLPGRINYGYTF. DNA for the CDR3: TGTGCCAGCAGTCCGCTCCCAGGGCGGATTAACTATGGCTACACCTTC.

This chain uses TRBV7-2 with TRBJ2-1; D is uncertain. There are 16 residues in the CDR3. Germline V gene sequence: CDR1 SGHTA, CDR2 FQGNSA. The V gene lost 0 bases and the J gene lost 3 bases, with 12 bases spanning the gap. CDR3 bases: TGTGCCAGCAGCTTAGCGCTGGGTTGGGACTACAATGAGCAGTTCTTC. Its translation: CASSLALGWDYNEQFF. The variable domain in full, with the rest retrieved from reference TRBV7-2 and TRBJ2-1, is GAGVSQSPSNKVTEKGKDVELRCDPISGHTALYWYRQSLGQGLEFLIYFQGNSAPDKSGLPSDRFSAERTGGSVSTLTIQRTQQEDSAVYLCASSLALGWDYNEQFFGPGTRLTVL.

The CDR3: CASSYGETTNEKLFF. The CDR3 DNA follows: TGTGCCAGCAGTTATGGAGAGACAACTAATGAAAAACTGTTTTTT. V usage is TRBV6-2 or TRBV6-3 and J usage is TRBJ1-4, with D hard to call. Trimming left V 3 bases short and J 0 bases short, with 8 bases between. Germline V lookup: CDR1 MNHEY, CDR2 SVGEGT. CDR3 length: 15 amino acids.

The chain has TRBV10-3 and TRBJ2-3; D ambiguous. In germline, CDR1 is ENHRY, CDR2 SYGVKD. CDR3 length equals 13 residues. The ends were cut back, 6 bases at V and 4 bases at J, with 11 bases in the middle. Here the CDR3 reads CAIRTRSADTQYF. CDR3 nucleotide sequence: TGTGCCATCAGAACGCGAAGCGCAGATACGCAGTATTTT.

Only one count was recorded for this clone. The rearrangement joins TRBV2 to TRBJ1-5; D gene ambiguous. CDR1 and CDR2 (germline): SNHLY, FYNNEI. The CDR3 has 14 amino acids. Trimming took 8 bases from V and 7 from J, leaving 18 bases between them. As DNA, the CDR3 is TGTGCCAGCGGGCTCTCCGGTGGGCGACAGCCCCAGCATTTT. Its protein is CASGLSGGRQPQHF. Full variable domain (remainder filled in from reference TRBV2 and TRBJ1-5): EPEVTQTPSHQVTQMGQEVILRCVPISNHLYFYWYRQILGQKVEFLVSFYNNEISEKSEIFDDQFSVERPDGSNFTLKIRSTKLEDSAMYFCASGLSGGRQPQHFGDGTRLSIL.

V gene TRBV5-1 combines with J gene TRBJ2-7; 10 nucleotides agree with TRBD2. The CDR3 is made up of 17 amino acids. Germline V CDR1 and CDR2: SGHRS, YFSETQ. V lost 1 base to trimming and J lost 2 bases; unmatched junction nucleotides: 9. The CDR3, as DNA: TGCGCCAGCAGCTTGACGTCCGGGACTAGCGTAGCCTACGAGCAGTACTTC. Its translation is CASSLTSGTSVAYEQYF.

This sequence joins TRBV5-1 and TRBJ2-3, with D possibly being TRBD2 (6 bases). Trimming took off 3 bases at V and 0 bases at J, with 14 bases between the two ends. The CDR3 totals 16 residues. The V gene's germline CDR1 is SGHRS and CDR2 YFSETQ. This chain's CDR3 is CASSYPSGDSTDTQYF. CDR3 sequence (DNA): TGCGCCAGCAGCTACCCGTCGGGGGACAGCACAGATACGCAGTATTTT.

The rearrangement links TRBV30 to TRBJ1-2, with D unclear. This CDR3 contains 13 residues. Trimming shortened V by 4 bases and J by 4 bases, and 13 bases separated the two germline ends. In germline, CDR1 is GTSNPN, CDR2 SVGIG (reference sequence). The CDR3 bases are TGTGCCTGGAAGCCTCCGCAGACCTATGGCTACACCTTC. As protein: CAWKPPQTYGYTF.

DNA for the CDR3: TGTGCCAGCAGCATCCGACAGGGGAACACAGATACGCAGTATTTT. Translating gives CASSIRQGNTDTQYF. The chain uses TRBV9 and TRBJ2-3, with 8 bases matching TRBD1. Germline V gives CDR1 SGDLS, CDR2 YYNGEE. V dropped 4 bases and J dropped 2; count of bases not matched to a gene: 6. The CDR3 spans 15 residues.

The V gene is TRBV12-2, the J gene TRBJ1-5. TRBV12-2 has pseudogene status. CDR3 length: 14 amino acids. CDR3 DNA sequence: TGTGCAAGTCGCACCTGGCCCGGGACTCAGCCCCAGCATTTT. This encodes CASRTWPGTQPQHF.

A remark on this clone: Within the sample, other DNA sequences also encode this same CDR3. The V gene is TRBV14, the J gene TRBJ1-1; no clear D. V was cut by 4 bases and J by 1 base, with 7 bases left in between. CDR3 length: 13 residues. Germline lookup yields CDR1 SGHDN and CDR2 FVKESK. The chain's CDR3 is CASSPYRNTEAFF. As DNA, the CDR3 is TGTGCCAGCAGCCCCTATCGGAACACTGAAGCTTTCTTT.

The chain carries TRBV19 and TRBJ2-3; a weak D match, TRBD2 (6 bases). The ends were cut back, 3 bases at V and 0 bases at J, with 13 bases in the middle. The germline V gene encodes CDR1 LNHDA and CDR2 SQIVND (reference sequence). The CDR3 runs to 16 residues. CDR3 bases: TGTGCCAGTAGTATGGCCCCTGCGGGGAGCACAGATACGCAGTATTTT. Translated: CASSMAPAGSTDTQYF.

The chain is built from TRBV20-1 and TRBJ1-2; D is unclear. V lost 3 bases, J lost 2 bases, and 7 bases lay in between. This CDR3 has 12 amino acids. Germline V gene sequence: CDR1 DFQATT, CDR2 SNEGSKA (reference sequence). DNA for the CDR3: TGCAGTGCTAGTGCGAGAAACTATGGCTACACCTTC. Residues: CSASARNYGYTF.

The chain recombines TRBV30 with TRBJ2-7; TRBD2 agrees at 11 bases. The CDR3 is made up of 17 amino acids. The ends lost 8 bases at V and 2 bases at J; junction bases unmatched: 17. Germline CDR1 reads GTSNPN; CDR2 reads SVGIG (reference sequence). CDR3 in DNA: TGTGCCCTTACATGGGGCTGGCTAGCGGGAGGCACCTACGAGCAGTACTTC. It yields the protein CALTWGWLAGGTYEQYF.

V is TRBV4-2 and J is TRBJ2-7, with 9 nucleotides matching TRBD1. This CDR3 is built from 18 residues. Germline loops: CDR1 LGHNA, CDR2 YNFKEQ. Trimming removed 4 bases from V and 1 base from J; junction bases left unmatched: 14. CDR3 nucleotides: TGTGCCAGCAGCCTAAGAGGCACAGGACAGGGGCCATCCTACGAGCAGTACTTC. Protein: CASSLRGTGQGPSYEQYF.

This chain links TRBV2 with TRBJ2-5, with D tentatively TRBD1 (6 bases). The length of the CDR3 is 15 residues. CDR1 and CDR2 from the germline V gene are SNHLY and FYNNEI. V was shortened by 4 bases and J by 2 bases, with 14 bases between the two germline ends. CDR3 in amino acids: CASSAISGTQETQYF. Written as DNA, the CDR3 is TGTGCCAGCAGTGCGATAAGTGGGACACAAGAGACCCAGTACTTC.

This chain uses TRBV10-3 with TRBJ2-3; 11 bases agree with TRBD2. The CDR3 spans 15 residues. From germline, CDR1 is ENHRY and CDR2 SYGVKD. V trimming: 7 bases; J trimming: 2 bases; junction bases outside the gene matches: 5. The CDR3 DNA is TGTGCCATCAAACAACTAGCGGGGGTCACAGATACGCAGTATTTT. This encodes CAIKQLAGVTDTQYF.

The chain employs TRBV29-1 and TRBJ2-7, with unresolved D. The germline V gene encodes CDR1 SQVTM and CDR2 ANQGSEA. This CDR3 is built from 11 residues. With 7 bases removed from V and 2 bases from J, the gap between germline ends came to 9 bases. DNA of the CDR3: TGCAGCGCCGCAGAGACCTACGAGCAGTACTTC. This codes for CSAAETYEQYF.

CDR3 loop: CASSLSGAAGELFF. The CDR3 DNA follows: TGTGCCAGCAGCTTAAGTGGGGCAGCCGGGGAGCTGTTTTTT. The genes are TRBV7-9 and TRBJ2-2; D perhaps matches TRBD1 (5 bases). CDR1 SEHNR and CDR2 FQNEAQ come from the germline V gene (reference sequence). Trimming shortened V by 2 bases and J by 6 bases, and 10 bases separated the two germline ends. The CDR3 runs 14 residues.

In regard to this clone: This specimen includes other DNA sequences encoding the same CDR3. As DNA, the CDR3 is TGTGCCAGCAGTGGAGGTAGCTCCTACAATGAGCAGTTCTTC. Its protein product is CASSGGSSYNEQFF. The rearrangement uses TRBV2 and TRBJ2-1; D gene uncertain. The V end lost 4 bases, the J end lost 0 bases, and 7 bases lay between the germline ends. Germline CDR1 reads SNHLY; CDR2 reads FYNNEI. The CDR3 consists of 14 residues.

J is TRBJ1-5 and V is TRBV4-1; D ambiguous. V was shortened by 0 bases and J by 1 base, with 10 bases between the two germline ends. CDR3 length: 16 amino acids. CDR1 is MGHRA, CDR2 YSYEKL, per germline. The CDR3 DNA is TGCGCCAGCAGCCAAGAACGCTCAAAAAGCAATCAGCCCCAGCATTTT. It is translated as CASSQERSKSNQPQHF.

This chain links TRBV5-1 with TRBJ1-6; 7 nucleotides line up with TRBD1. The J segment lost 5 bases and the V segment lost 0 bases, leaving 11 bases of the junction unmatched. The CDR3 length is 18 residues. The germline CDR1 and CDR2 sequences are SGHRS and YFSETQ. The CDR3 nucleotides read TGCGCCAGCAGCTTGGGACGCGGAACTGGGACAGATAATTCACCCCTCCACTTT. As protein: CASSLGRGTGTDNSPLHF.